This section outlines one TCR beta chain sequence together with its context. The antigen is undetermined. Only in-frame clones appear in the TCRdb table, and some are missing; sequencing was by immunoSEQ multiplex PCR. Here the sample spans about 1 million clones, about 80% being singletons. These data originate in a study of shared clonotypes between healthy human individuals. About the study: Each donor's CD8 memory used one plate, CD8 naive two, each CD4 subset three. Overall study results and limits: Sequencing depth was expected to affect clonotype sharing among donors. Relative to clonotypes present in all four donors, those not shared had lower generation probabilities.

Free of recent acute infections or vaccinations, the donors were healthy HIV-negative adults. Trimming stripped 0 bases from V and 10 bases from J, with 6 bases between. CDR1 is SGDLS, CDR2 YYNGEE, per germline. CDR3 length: 11 amino acids. The chain combines TRBV9 with TRBJ2-3; no clear D gene. This TCR came from a man between 18 and 29 years old in good health. Sequencing used memory CD4+ T cells sorted from blood. Subset of the sample: CD45RA-negative fraction. CDR3 amino acids: CASSVGDAQYF. The CDR3 DNA follows: TGTGCCAGCAGCGTAGGTGATGCGCAGTATTTT.